The text below deals with one T cell receptor beta chain. Its antigen is undetermined. TCRdb itself ran the reads through MiXCR, one entry per CDR3 protein. In the table there are roughly 280,000 distinct CDR3 sequences, approximately 22% of which are singletons. This sample was taken from a study of T cell repertoires in cytomegalovirus infection. Overall study context: It was recently identified HLA-C-restricted and well-studied HLA-B-restricted CMV epitopes that the study used. Based on public TCR beta signatures, there were indications of CMV infection and of a matching HLA type.

CDR3 length equals 16 residues. V lost 0 bases, J lost 1 base, and 4 bases stayed unmatched. Per germline, CDR1 LGHNA and CDR2 YNFKEQ. This TCR derives from a human donor in good health (CMV status not recorded). Some clones in this sample may be carry-over from other donors' samples. J is TRBJ2-7 and V is TRBV4-2; 9 bases are shared with TRBD2. Sample: cultured PBMCs, taken from culture after CMV antigen stimulation. The CDR3 nucleotides are TGTGCCAGCAGCCAAGACCTGACTAGCGGATCCTACGAGCAGTACTTC. Residues: CASSQDLTSGSYEQYF.